The clone carrying this TCR beta chain showed up just a few times. Its antigen is undetermined. This record belongs to a study of naive and memory T cell subsets. Study results and caveats: The RNA method is potentially sensitive to activation and differentiation changes.

The library had UMIs added by 3' ligation of an oligonucleotide to TCR cDNA. Four PCR rounds used nested alpha and beta constant region primers plus the SP2 primer. TCRdb reprocessed the 5' RACE reads with MiXCR, giving one entry per CDR3 protein. The sample lists 58,000 or so distinct CDR3 sequences, around 8% occurring once. Trimming removed 2 bases from V and 5 bases from J, with 13 bases in between. The CDR3 runs to 14 residues. CDR1 is SGHDT and CDR2 is YYEEEE in the germline V gene. The clonotype comes from a female donor in good health. The V gene is TRBV5-6, the J gene TRBJ1-1; D uncertain. This CDR3 is CASSLVPVGTEAFF. Written as DNA, the CDR3 is TGTGCCAGCAGCTTAGTCCCGGTGGGAACTGAAGCTTTCTTT.